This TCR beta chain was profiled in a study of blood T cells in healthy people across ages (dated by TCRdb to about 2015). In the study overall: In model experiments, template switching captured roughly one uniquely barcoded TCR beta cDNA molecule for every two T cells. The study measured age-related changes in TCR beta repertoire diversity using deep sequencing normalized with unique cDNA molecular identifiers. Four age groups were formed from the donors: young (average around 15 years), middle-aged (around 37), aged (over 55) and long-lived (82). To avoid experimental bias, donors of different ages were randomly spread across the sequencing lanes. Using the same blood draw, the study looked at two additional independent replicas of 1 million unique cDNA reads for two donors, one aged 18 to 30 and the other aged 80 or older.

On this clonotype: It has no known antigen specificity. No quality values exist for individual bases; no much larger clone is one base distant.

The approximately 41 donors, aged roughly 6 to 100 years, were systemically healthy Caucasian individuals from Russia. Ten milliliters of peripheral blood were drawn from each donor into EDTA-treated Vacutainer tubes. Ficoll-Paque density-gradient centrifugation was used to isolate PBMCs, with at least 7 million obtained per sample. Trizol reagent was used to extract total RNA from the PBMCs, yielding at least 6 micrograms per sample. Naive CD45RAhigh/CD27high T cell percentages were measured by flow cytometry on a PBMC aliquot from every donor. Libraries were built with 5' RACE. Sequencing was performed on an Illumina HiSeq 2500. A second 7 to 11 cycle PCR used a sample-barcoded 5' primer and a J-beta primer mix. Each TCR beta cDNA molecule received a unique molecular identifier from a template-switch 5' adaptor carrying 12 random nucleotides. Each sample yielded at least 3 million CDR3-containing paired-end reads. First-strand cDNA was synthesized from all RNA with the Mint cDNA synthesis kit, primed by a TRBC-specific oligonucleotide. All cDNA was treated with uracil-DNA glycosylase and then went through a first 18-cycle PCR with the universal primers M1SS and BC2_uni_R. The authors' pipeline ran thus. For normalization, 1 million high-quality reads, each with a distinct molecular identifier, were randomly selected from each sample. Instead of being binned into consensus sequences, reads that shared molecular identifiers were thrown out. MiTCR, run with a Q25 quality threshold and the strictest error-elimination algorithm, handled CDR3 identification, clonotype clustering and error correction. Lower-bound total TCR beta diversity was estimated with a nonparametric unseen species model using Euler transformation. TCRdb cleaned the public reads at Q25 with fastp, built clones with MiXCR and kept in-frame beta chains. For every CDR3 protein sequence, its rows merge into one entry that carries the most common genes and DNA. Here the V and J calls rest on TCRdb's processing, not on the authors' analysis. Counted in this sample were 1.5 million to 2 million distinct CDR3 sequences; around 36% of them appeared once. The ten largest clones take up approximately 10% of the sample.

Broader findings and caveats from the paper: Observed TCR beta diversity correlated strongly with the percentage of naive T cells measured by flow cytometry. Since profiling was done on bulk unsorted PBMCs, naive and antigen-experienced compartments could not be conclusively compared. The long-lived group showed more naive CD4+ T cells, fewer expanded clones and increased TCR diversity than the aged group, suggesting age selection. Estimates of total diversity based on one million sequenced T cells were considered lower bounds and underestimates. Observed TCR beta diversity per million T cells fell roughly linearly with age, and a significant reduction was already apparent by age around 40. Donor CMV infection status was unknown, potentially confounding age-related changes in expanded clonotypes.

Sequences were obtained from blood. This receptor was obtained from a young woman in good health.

The bases are TGTGCCAGCAGACCCCGGGACGGAGGGTTGGGCTACACCTTC. Its translation reads: CASRPRDGGLGYTF. The chain is encoded by TRBV27 joined to TRBJ1-2; perhaps TRBD1 is the D gene, with 5 bases matching. CDR1 and CDR2 are drawn from the germline V gene (reference sequence): MNHEY, SMNVEV. Spanning cysteine to phenylalanine, the CDR3 consists of 14 amino acids. CDR3 DNA only is kept here, 42 bases in frame from base 1. The V and J ends are trimmed by 6 bases and 8 bases, leaving 19 bases between them.